The clone carrying this TCR beta chain came up once. This record comes from a study of blood T cell repertoires in COVID-19. J was trimmed by 10 bases and V by 4 bases; bases with no gene match: 12. Germline V gene lookup returns CDR1 LGHDT and CDR2 YNNKEL (reference sequence). This CDR3 comprises 14 residues. Per the study methods: For nucleated cells, counts were estimated from reference gene primer amplification. Profiling relied on immunoSEQ multiplex PCR, and the TCRdb table lists in-frame clones only, not all of them. The V and J calls and clone size come from that table; D and trimming were worked out from the DNA. In the table there are some 250,000 clones, 70% to 90% of which are singletons.

The sample taken for sequencing was peripheral blood. The receptor was derived from a man in his thirties or forties who had recovered from COVID-19. V and J are TRBV3-1 (or the pseudogene TRBV3-2) and TRBJ1-1, with TRBD1 identical over 7 bases. CDR3 nucleotides: TGTGCCAGCAGCCCAAATGGGGTACCAGGGGGAGCTTTCTTT. Protein: CASSPNGVPGGAFF.